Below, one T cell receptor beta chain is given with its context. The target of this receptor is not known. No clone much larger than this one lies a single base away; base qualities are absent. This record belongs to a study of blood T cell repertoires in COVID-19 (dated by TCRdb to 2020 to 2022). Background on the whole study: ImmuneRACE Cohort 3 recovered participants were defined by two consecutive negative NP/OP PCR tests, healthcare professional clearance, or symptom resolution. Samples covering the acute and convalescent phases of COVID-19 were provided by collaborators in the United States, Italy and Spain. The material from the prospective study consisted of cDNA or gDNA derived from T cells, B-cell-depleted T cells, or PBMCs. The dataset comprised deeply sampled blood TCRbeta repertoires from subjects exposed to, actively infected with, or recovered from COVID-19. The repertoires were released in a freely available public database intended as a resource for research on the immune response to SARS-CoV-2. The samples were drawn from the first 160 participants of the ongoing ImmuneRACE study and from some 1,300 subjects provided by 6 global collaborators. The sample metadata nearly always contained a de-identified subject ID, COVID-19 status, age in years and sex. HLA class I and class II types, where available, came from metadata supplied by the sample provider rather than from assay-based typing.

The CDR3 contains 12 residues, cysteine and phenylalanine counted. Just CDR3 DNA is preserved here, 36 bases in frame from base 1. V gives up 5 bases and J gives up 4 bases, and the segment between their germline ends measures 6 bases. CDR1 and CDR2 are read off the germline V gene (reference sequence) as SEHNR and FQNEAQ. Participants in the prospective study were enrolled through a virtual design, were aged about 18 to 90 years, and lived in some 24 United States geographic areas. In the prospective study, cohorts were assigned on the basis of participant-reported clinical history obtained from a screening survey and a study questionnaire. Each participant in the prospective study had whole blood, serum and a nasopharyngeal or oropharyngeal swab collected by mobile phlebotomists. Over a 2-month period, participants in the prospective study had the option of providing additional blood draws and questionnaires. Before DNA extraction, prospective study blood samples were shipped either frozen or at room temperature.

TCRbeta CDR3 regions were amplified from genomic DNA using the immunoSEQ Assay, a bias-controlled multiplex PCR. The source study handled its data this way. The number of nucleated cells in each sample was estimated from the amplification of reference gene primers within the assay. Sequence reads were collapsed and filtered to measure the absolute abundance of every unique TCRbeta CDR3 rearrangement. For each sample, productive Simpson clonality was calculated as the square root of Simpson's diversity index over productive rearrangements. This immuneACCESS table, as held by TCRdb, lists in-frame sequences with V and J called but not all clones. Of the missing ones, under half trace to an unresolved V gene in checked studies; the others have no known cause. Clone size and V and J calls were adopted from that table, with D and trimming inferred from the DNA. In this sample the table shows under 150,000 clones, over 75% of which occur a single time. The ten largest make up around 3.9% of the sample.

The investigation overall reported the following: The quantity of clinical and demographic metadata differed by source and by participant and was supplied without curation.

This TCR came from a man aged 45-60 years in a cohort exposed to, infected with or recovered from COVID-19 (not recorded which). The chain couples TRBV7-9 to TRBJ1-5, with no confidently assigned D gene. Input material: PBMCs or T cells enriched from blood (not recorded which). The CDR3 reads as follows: CASSPGNQPQHF. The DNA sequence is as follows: TGTGCCAGCAGCCCGGGGAATCAGCCCCAGCATTTT.